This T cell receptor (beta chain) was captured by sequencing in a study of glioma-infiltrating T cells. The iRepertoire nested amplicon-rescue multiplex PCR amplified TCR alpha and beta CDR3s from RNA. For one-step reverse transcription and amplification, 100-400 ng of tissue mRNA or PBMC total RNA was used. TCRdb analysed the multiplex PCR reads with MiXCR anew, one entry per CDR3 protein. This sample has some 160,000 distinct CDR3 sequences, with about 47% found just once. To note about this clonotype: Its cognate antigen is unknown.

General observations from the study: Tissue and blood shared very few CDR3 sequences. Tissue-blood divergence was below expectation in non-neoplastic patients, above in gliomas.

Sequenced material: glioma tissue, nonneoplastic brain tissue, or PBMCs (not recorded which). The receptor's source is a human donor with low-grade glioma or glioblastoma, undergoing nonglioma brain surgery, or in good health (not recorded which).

The CDR3: CATNSGVGLRSEQFF. CDR3 nucleotides: TGTGCCACCAACTCGGGGGTTGGCCTTAGGAGTGAGCAGTTCTTC. The V and J genes are TRBV19 and TRBJ2-1, with D tentatively TRBD2 (6 bases). V was pared by 10 bases and J by 9 bases, with 25 bases between. Germline CDR1 reads LNHDA; CDR2 reads SQIVND (reference sequence). CDR3 size: 15 residues.